These T cell receptor beta chains were read from a single sample in a study of blood T cells in healthy people across ages. TCRdb redid the calling of the 5' RACE reads with MiXCR, one entry per CDR3 protein. The table includes about 720,000 distinct CDR3 sequences, 20% to 25% detected once. These same records also appear under a second study, on T cells of mothers and their children.

The specimen sequenced was blood. These receptor sequences come from a boy younger than 18 in good health. Each CDR3 is given with its conserved first and last residue. The order of the fields is CDR3 DNA, CDR3 protein, clone size, D gene, V gene, J gene. A D gene is named only where the DNA matches it firmly. Size values are once, few and many counts, or a class for expanded clones, and some rows have none.

TGTGCCAGCAGTTTATGGTTCCACAATGAGCAGTTCTTC	CASSLWFHNEQFF	NA	NA	TRBV27	TRBJ2-1
TGTGCCAGCAGTTTGACAGAGGAACTGTTTTTT	CASSLTEELFF	few	NA	TRBV12-3/TRBV12-4	TRBJ1-4
TGCAGTGCTGGATACAGAAAGGGGAGTGACTACGAGCAGTACTTC	CSAGYRKGSDYEQYF	NA	NA	TRBV20-1	TRBJ2-7
TGTGCCAGCAGCTTGTCACGGGAAATAGTGAACATTCAGTACTTC	CASSLSREIVNIQYF	NA	NA	TRBV5-4	TRBJ2-4
TGTGCCAGCAGCGTAGGTCAGGGGGCGAACTATGGCTACACCTTC	CASSVGQGANYGYTF	NA	TRBD1	TRBV9	TRBJ1-2
TGTGCCAGCAGTTTTATCTCTAGCGGGAGGGCCGATGAGCAGTTCTTC	CASSFISSGRADEQFF	NA	TRBD2	TRBV12-3/TRBV12-4	TRBJ2-1
TGTGCCAGCAGTACACCTAGCGGGAGTCAAGAGACCCAGTACTTC	CASSTPSGSQETQYF	few	TRBD2	TRBV28	TRBJ2-5
TGTGCTAGCAGCTCAGACGTGGACCAAGAGACCCAGTACTTC	CASSSDVDQETQYF	NA	NA	TRBV7-7	TRBJ2-5
TGCAGTGCTAGACAGCCGTCCCAAGAGACCCAGTACTTC	CSARQPSQETQYF	few	NA	TRBV20-1	TRBJ2-5
TGCAGTGCTAGGTCGGCGCGGGGGGACCTCTCCTACAATGAGCAGTTCTTC	CSARSARGDLSYNEQFF	NA	TRBD2	TRBV20-1	TRBJ2-1
TGTGCCAGCAGGACTACGGGGACCCAGTACTTC	CASRTTGTQYF	NA	NA	TRBV7-2	TRBJ2-5
TGCAGTGCCCCGGGGGCGGGGCTCTCCTATGAGCAGTACTTC	CSAPGAGLSYEQYF	few	NA	TRBV20-1	TRBJ2-7
TGTGCCACCCGCGAGGGGCCCCATTCCTCCTACAATGAGCAGTTCTTC	CATREGPHSSYNEQFF	NA	NA	TRBV24-1	TRBJ2-1
TGTGCCAGCAGCTTAGTTACAGGGGACGAGCAGTTCTTC	CASSLVTGDEQFF	NA	TRBD1	TRBV7-9	TRBJ2-1
TGTGCCAGCAGCTTGGAGGATCGGGCGTACTTC	CASSLEDRAYF	NA	NA	TRBV7-9	TRBJ2-4
TGTGCCAGCAGCCTCCCCGGGCATTATGGCTACACCTTC	CASSLPGHYGYTF	NA	NA	TRBV14	TRBJ1-2
TGTGCCAGCAGCTTATACGGTTCTGGCAGTCGCTACACCTTC	CASSLYGSGSRYTF	few	NA	TRBV7-8	TRBJ1-2
TGTGCCACCAGCAGACCGGGCTCTGGGGCCAACGTCCTGACTTTC	CATSRPGSGANVLTF	few	NA	TRBV15	TRBJ2-6
TGCGCCAGCAGCTTGGGAAGCGTTGAAGAGACCCAGTACTTC	CASSLGSVEETQYF	NA	NA	TRBV5-1	TRBJ2-5
TGTGCCAGCACCCAGAATCGGAACACTGAAGCTTTCTTT	CASTQNRNTEAFF	NA	NA	TRBV6-6	TRBJ1-1
TGTGCCAGCAGTAAAACCGGGACAGGGGGCCAAGAGACCCAGTACTTC	CASSKTGTGGQETQYF	few	TRBD1	TRBV6-4	TRBJ2-5
TGTGCCAGCAGCCAAGATGGTGTTCATCTAGCGGGAGGTATACCCTACGAGCAGTACTTC	CASSQDGVHLAGGIPYEQYF	once	TRBD2	TRBV4-2	TRBJ2-7
TGTGCCAGCAGGGGTCCCAATCAGCCCCAGCATTTT	CASRGPNQPQHF	few	NA	TRBV6-5	TRBJ1-5
TGCAGTGCTGCTTACAGGATCAGGGAGCTGTTTTTT	CSAAYRIRELFF	few	NA	TRBV20-1	TRBJ2-2
TGTGCCAGCAGCCCACGGTGGGTTTCCTACAATGAGCAGTTCTTC	CASSPRWVSYNEQFF	NA	NA	TRBV13	TRBJ2-1
TGTGCCAGCAGCCCCACCCCGGGCAGGGAAGGGGAAAAACTGTTTTTT	CASSPTPGREGEKLFF	NA	NA	TRBV9	TRBJ1-4
TGTGCCAGCAGCATCCAACTAGCGGCCGTCACAGATACGCAGTATTTT	CASSIQLAAVTDTQYF	NA	TRBD2	TRBV12-3/TRBV12-4	TRBJ2-3